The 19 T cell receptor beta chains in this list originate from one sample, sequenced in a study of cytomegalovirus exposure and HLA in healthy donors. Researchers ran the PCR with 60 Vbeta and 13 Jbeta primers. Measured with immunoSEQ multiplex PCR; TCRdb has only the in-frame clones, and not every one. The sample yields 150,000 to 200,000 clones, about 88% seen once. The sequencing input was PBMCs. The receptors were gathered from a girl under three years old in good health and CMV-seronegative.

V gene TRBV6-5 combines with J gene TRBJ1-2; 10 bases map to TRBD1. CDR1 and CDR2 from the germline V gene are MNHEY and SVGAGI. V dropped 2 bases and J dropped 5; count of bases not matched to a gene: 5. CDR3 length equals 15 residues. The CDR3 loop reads CASSYRDRGQYGYTF. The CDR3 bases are TGTGCCAGCAGTTACCGGGACAGGGGTCAATATGGCTACACCTTC.

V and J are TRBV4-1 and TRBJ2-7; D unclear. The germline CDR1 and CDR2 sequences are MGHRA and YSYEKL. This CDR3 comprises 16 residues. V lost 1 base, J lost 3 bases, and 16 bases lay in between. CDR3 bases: TGCGCCAGCAGCCAAGGGCAACTTGGGCTAAACTACGAGCAGTACTTC. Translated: CASSQGQLGLNYEQYF.

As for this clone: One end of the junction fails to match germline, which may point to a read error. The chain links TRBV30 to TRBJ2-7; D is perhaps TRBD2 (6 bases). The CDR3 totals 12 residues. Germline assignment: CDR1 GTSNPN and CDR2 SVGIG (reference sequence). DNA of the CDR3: TGTGCCTGGAGTGTTATAGGAGGGCTAACAAGCTTC. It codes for CAWSVIGGLTSF.

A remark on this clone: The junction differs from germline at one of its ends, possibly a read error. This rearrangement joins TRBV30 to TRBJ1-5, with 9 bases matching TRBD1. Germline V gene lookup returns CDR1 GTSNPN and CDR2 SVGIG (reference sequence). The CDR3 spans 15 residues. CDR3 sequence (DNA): TGTGCTTGGAATCCGGGACAGGGTTTTAACAAGCCCCAGCATTTT. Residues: CAWNPGQGFNKPQHF.

This CDR3 is CASSYPRLAGVYEQYF. CDR3 DNA: TGTGCCAGCAGTTACCCCCGACTAGCGGGAGTCTACGAGCAGTACTTC. This sequence joins TRBV6-5 and TRBJ2-7, with 12 bases lining up with TRBD2. V trimming: 2 bases; J trimming: 3 bases; junction bases outside the gene matches: 5. The CDR3 has 16 residues. Germline V gives CDR1 MNHEY, CDR2 SVGAGI.

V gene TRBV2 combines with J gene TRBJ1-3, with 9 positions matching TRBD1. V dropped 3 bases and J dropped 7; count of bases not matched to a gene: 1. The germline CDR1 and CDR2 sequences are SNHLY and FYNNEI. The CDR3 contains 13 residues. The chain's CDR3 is CASSDGQGNTIYF. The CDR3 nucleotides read TGTGCCAGCAGTGACGGACAGGGGAACACCATATATTTT.

In nucleotides, the CDR3 is TGCAGCGCCTGGACAGGAGGTAGAAATGAGCAGTTCTTC. It translates to CSAWTGGRNEQFF. The chain combines TRBV29-1 with TRBJ2-1, with 7 bases that match TRBD1. This CDR3 is 13 amino acids long. Germline V lookup: CDR1 SQVTM, CDR2 ANQGSEA. The junction had 10 bases not matched to a gene; V was cut back by 7 bases and J by 7 bases.

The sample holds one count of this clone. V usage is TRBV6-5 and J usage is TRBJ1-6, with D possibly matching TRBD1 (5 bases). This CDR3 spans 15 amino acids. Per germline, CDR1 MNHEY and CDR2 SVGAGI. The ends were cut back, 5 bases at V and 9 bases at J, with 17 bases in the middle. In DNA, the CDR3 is TGTGCCAGCAGTCAAGGGGTTATGGGTTTTTCACCCCTCCACTTT. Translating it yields CASSQGVMGFSPLHF.

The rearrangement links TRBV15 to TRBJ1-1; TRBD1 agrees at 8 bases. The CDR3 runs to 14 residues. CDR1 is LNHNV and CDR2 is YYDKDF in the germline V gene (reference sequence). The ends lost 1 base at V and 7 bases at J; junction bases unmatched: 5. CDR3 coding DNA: TGTGCCACCAGCAGAGGCGGACAGGGATATGAAGCTTTCTTT. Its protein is CATSRGGQGYEAFF.

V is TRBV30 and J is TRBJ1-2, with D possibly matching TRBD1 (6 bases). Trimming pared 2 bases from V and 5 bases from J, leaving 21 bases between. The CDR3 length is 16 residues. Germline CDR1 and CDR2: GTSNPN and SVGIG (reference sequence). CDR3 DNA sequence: TGTGCCTGGAGTCGAATGCCAACCGGACAGCATTATGGCTACACCTTC. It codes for CAWSRMPTGQHYGYTF.

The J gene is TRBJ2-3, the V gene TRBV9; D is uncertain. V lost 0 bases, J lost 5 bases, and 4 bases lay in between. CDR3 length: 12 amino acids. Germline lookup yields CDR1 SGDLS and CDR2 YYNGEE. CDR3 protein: CASSVGGDTQYF. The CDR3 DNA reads TGTGCCAGCAGCGTAGGAGGAGATACGCAGTATTTT.

CDR3: CASSLEAGRLYEQYF. The CDR3 DNA follows: TGTGCCAGCAGCTTAGAGGCGGGACGGCTATACGAGCAGTACTTC. The gene calls are TRBV7-8 and TRBJ2-7; D possibly corresponds to TRBD2 (6 bases). The CDR3 has 15 residues. Trimming cost V 1 base and J 4 bases, with 14 bases left between them. Germline V CDR1 and CDR2: SGHVS, FQNEAQ.

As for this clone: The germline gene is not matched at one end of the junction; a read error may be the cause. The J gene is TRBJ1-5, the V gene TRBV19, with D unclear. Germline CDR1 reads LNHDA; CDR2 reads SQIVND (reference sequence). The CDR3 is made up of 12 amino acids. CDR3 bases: TGTGCCAGTAGTATAGATAGTCAGGCCCAGCATTTT. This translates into CASSIDSQAQHF.

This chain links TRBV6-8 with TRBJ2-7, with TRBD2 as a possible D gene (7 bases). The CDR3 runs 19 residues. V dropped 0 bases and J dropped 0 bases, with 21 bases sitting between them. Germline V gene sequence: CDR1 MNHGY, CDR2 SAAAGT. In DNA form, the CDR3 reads TGTGCCAGCAGTTACTCGAGTTACGGGGGGCCCCCCAGCTCCTACGAGCAGTACTTC. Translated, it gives CASSYSSYGGPPSSYEQYF.

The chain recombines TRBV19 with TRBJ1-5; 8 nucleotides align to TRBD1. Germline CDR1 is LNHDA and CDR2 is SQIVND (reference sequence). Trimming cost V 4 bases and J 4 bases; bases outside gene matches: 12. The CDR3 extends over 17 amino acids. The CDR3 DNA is TGTGCCAGTAGTACCCACGTCCAGGGGGCCCGTAATCAGCCCCAGCATTTT. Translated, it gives CASSTHVQGARNQPQHF.

CDR3 nucleotides: TGTGCCAGCAGCTTAGATCCCCGGGGGGGGAGTAAAGAGACCCAGTACTTC. Translated: CASSLDPRGGSKETQYF. This chain uses TRBV7-8 with TRBJ2-5; 8 bases align to TRBD2. The junction had 10 bases not matched to a gene; V was cut back by 1 base and J by 3 bases. This CDR3 spans 17 amino acids. CDR1 is SGHVS, CDR2 FQNEAQ, per germline. The full variable domain, completed using reference TRBV7-8 and TRBJ2-5, is GAGVSQSPRYKVAKRGQDVALRCDPISGHVSLFWYQQALGQGPEFLTYFQNEAQLDKSGLPSDRFFAERPEGSVSTLKIQRTQQEDSAVYLCASSLDPRGGSKETQYFGPGTRLLVL.

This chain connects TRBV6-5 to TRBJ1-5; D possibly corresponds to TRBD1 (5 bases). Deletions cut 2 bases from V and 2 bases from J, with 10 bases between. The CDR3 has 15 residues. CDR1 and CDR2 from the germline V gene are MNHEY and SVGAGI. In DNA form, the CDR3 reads TGTGCCAGCAGTTACGGGGCGGGGGGCAATCAGCCCCAGCATTTT. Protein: CASSYGAGGNQPQHF.

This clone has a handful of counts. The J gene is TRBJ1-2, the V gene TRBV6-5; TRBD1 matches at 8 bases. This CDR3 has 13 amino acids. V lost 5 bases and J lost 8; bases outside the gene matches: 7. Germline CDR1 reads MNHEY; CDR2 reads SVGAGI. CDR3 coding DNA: TGTGCCAGCAGTCGGGACAGGCGAGGGGGCTACACCTTC. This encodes CASSRDRRGGYTF.

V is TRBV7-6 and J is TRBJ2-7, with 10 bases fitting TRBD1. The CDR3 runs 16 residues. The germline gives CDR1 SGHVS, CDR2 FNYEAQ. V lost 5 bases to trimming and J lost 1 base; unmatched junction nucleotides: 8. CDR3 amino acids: CASSATGQGSSYEQYF. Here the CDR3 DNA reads TGTGCCAGCAGCGCGACGGGACAGGGGAGTTCCTACGAGCAGTACTTC.